This TCR beta chain was profiled in a study of metastatic and nonmetastatic thyroid tumors. Before thyroid surgery, none of the patients had received any treatment. Trimming removed 10 bases at V and 13 bases at J, with 23 bases between. Germline V gives CDR1 MNHEY, CDR2 SVGAGI. This CDR3 contains 13 residues. Per the study methods: The distant-metastasis classifier for papillary thyroid cancer was built from CDR3 differences across clinicopathological groups. TCRdb used MiXCR to call clones anew from the PCR reads. TCRdb, not the authors, supplied the V and J calls. The sample shows about 70,000 clones, roughly 18% of them seen only once.

Specimen: blood. The sequence was obtained from a female donor with papillary thyroid cancer or a benign thyroid nodule (not recorded which). Some clones in this sample may be carry-over from other donors' samples. The gene calls are TRBV6-5 and TRBJ2-1; maybe TRBD1 (6 bases). In DNA form, the CDR3 reads TGTGCCAACATTTACGGAATAGGACAGCTCCAGTTCTTC. Translating gives CANIYGIGQLQFF.